This passage covers 26 T cell receptor beta chains from one sample sequenced in a study of T cell responses to AZD1222 COVID-19 vaccine (dated by TCRdb to the early 2020s). Interpreted using the paper, the time point label stands for: baseline before first vaccination. Library preparation was by the immunoSEQ multiplex PCR assay. Sourced from immuneACCESS, this table was stored by TCRdb with only in-frame sequences that have V and J called. A share of the clones is absent; for the studies checked, an unresolved V gene accounts for under half, and the remainder has no known explanation. The sample contains 200,000 or so clones, roughly 93% of them found a single time. The ten largest make up about 9.2% of the sample. Material: peripheral blood, obtained on day 0 of AZD1222 vaccination. The receptors come from an adult in good health.

This chain uses TRBV7-2 with TRBJ2-1, with 8 positions matching TRBD2. The junction had 11 bases not matched to a gene; V was cut back by 4 bases and J by 12 bases. The V gene's germline CDR1 is SGHTA and CDR2 FQGNSA. The CDR3 covers 14 residues. CDR3 nucleotide sequence: TGTGCCAGCAGCTCCGGGACTAGTGGATCCGGGCAGTTCTTC. Encoded protein: CASSSGTSGSGQFF.

The chain uses TRBV14 and TRBJ2-7, with a tentative D call TRBD2 (5 bases). The V gene lost 0 bases and the J gene lost 1 base, with 13 bases spanning the gap. This CDR3 has 16 amino acids. Germline assignment: CDR1 SGHDN and CDR2 FVKESK. The CDR3 loop reads CASSQDLGLQSYEQYF. The CDR3 DNA sequence: TGTGCCAGCAGCCAAGATCTCGGACTGCAGTCCTACGAGCAGTACTTC.

This clone was observed once. The rearrangement uses TRBV3-1 (or the pseudogene TRBV3-2) and TRBJ2-7; D possibly matches TRBD1 or TRBD2 (6 bases each). The germline CDR1 and CDR2 sequences are LGHDT and YNNKEL (reference sequence). The CDR3 has 14 amino acids. V dropped 1 base and J dropped 4 bases, with 11 bases sitting between them. CDR3 DNA sequence: TGTGCCAGCAGCCAAGTCCGGGGGCTATACGAGCAGTACTTC. It translates to CASSQVRGLYEQYF.

The V and J genes are TRBV9 and TRBJ1-6; D unclear. From germline, CDR1 is SGDLS and CDR2 YYNGEE. The CDR3 spans 16 residues. Trimming took 3 bases from V and 2 from J, leaving 12 bases between them. CDR3 region: CASSALETPYNSPLHF. CDR3 in DNA: TGTGCCAGCAGCGCCCTTGAGACACCCTATAATTCACCCCTCCACTTT.

The genes are TRBV10-3 and TRBJ1-5; a weak D match, TRBD1 (6 bases). This CDR3 has 12 amino acids. The V end was cut by 4 bases, the J end by 6 bases, with 7 bases between. Germline V gene sequence: CDR1 ENHRY, CDR2 SYGVKD. In DNA form, the CDR3 reads TGTGCCATCAGTGCACAGGGTCAGCCCCAGCATTTT. Protein: CAISAQGQPQHF.

The sample holds one count of this clone. The chain couples TRBV2 to TRBJ1-4, with unresolved D. The CDR3 consists of 11 residues. Between the trimmed V and J ends, which lost 3 bases and 10 bases, there was a span of 6 bases. Germline CDR1 SNHLY, CDR2 FYNNEI. CDR3 nucleotide sequence: TGTGCCAGCAGTGAGGGGAGAAAACTGTTTTTT. Residues: CASSEGRKLFF.

The chain combines TRBV27 with TRBJ2-1, with D perhaps TRBD1 (6 bases). V dropped 10 bases and J dropped 3 bases, with 19 bases sitting between them. This CDR3 contains 15 residues. Per germline, CDR1 MNHEY and CDR2 SMNVEV (reference sequence). CDR3 in DNA: TGTGCCACCGAGTCAGGGGCAGGACTCTACAATGAGCAGTTCTTC. Encoded protein: CATESGAGLYNEQFF.

The rearrangement links TRBV30 to TRBJ1-5, with TRBD1 identical over 7 bases. The CDR3 contains 13 residues. CDR1 GTSNPN and CDR2 SVGIG come from the germline V gene (reference sequence). Germline trimming cut 4 bases from V and 4 bases from J; bases unmatched to any gene: 4. CDR3 residues: CAWMAGGNQPQHF. As DNA, the CDR3 is TGTGCCTGGATGGCAGGGGGGAATCAGCCCCAGCATTTT.

The chain recombines TRBV12-3 or TRBV12-4 with TRBJ2-3; no clear D gene. There are 13 residues in the CDR3. V shed 6 bases and J shed 3 bases, with 10 bases lying between them. The CDR3 is CASSGRGTDTQYF. The CDR3 DNA is TGTGCCAGCAGCGGTAGAGGTACAGATACGCAGTATTTT.

V is TRBV7-3 and J is TRBJ2-7; tentative D call: TRBD1 (5 bases). Trimming cost V 3 bases and J 2 bases, with 14 bases left between them. The CDR3 extends over 15 amino acids. CDR1 and CDR2 (germline): SGHTA, FQGTGA. The CDR3 DNA is TGTGCCAGCAGCTTCGGACATGGGTACACCTACGAGCAGTACTTC. Protein sequence: CASSFGHGYTYEQYF.

This clone was counted a single time. This chain connects TRBV5-1 to TRBJ2-3, with 9 bases matching TRBD1. This CDR3 is 16 amino acids long. With 1 base clipped from V and 0 bases from J, the junction kept 3 bases outside the gene matches. Per germline, CDR1 SGHRS and CDR2 YFSETQ. CDR3 DNA sequence: TGCGCCAGCAGCTTGACAGGGGGCTTCAGCACAGATACGCAGTATTTT. This gives the protein CASSLTGGFSTDTQYF. The entire variable domain, with the rest obtained from reference TRBV5-1 and TRBJ2-3, is as follows: KAGVTQTPRYLIKTRGQQVTLSCSPISGHRSVSWYQQTPGQGLQFLFEYFSETQRNKGNFPGRFSGRQFSNSRSEMNVSTLELGDSALYLCASSLTGGFSTDTQYFGPGTRLTVL.

The V gene is TRBV28, the J gene TRBJ2-1; D might be TRBD2 (6 bases). Germline lookup yields CDR1 MDHEN and CDR2 SYDVKM. Trimming shortened V by 8 bases and J by 6 bases, and 11 bases separated the two germline ends. CDR3 size: 12 residues. CDR3 DNA: TGTGCCAGCGATACCGGGGGCAATGAGCAGTTCTTC. It codes for CASDTGGNEQFF. Drawing the rest from reference TRBV28 and TRBJ2-1, the complete variable domain is DVKVTQSSRYLVKRTGEKVFLECVQDMDHENMFWYRQDPGLGLRLIYFSYDVKMKEKGDIPEGYSVSREKKERFSLILESASTNQTSMYLCASDTGGNEQFFGPGTRLTVL.

The genes are TRBV30 and TRBJ2-5; 8 bases are a match to TRBD2. The germline V gene encodes CDR1 GTSNPN and CDR2 SVGIG (reference sequence). After removal of 3 bases from V and 1 base from J, the junction contained 7 bases not matched to a gene. The CDR3 is 15 residues long. CDR3 loop: CAWSPGLGTQETQYF. CDR3 sequence (DNA): TGTGCCTGGAGCCCGGGACTAGGGACCCAAGAGACCCAGTACTTC.

The chain has TRBV7-9 and TRBJ1-6; a possible D gene is TRBD1 (5 bases). The CDR3 covers 16 residues. In germline, CDR1 is SEHNR, CDR2 FQNEAQ (reference sequence). Trimming left V 7 bases short and J 5 bases short, with 18 bases between. The CDR3 DNA follows: TGTGCCAGCACCTCCCTGGGGGGGGGAGATAATTCACCCCTCCACTTT. Its protein is CASTSLGGGDNSPLHF.

V gene TRBV28 combines with J gene TRBJ1-1; no firm D call. The V end lost 6 bases, the J end lost 5 bases, and 13 bases lay between the germline ends. The germline CDR1 and CDR2 sequences are MDHEN and SYDVKM. This CDR3 spans 13 amino acids. CDR3 DNA: TGTGCCAGCAGCCTTAGACTGAGGACTGAAGCTTTCTTT. It encodes CASSLRLRTEAFF.

The chain couples TRBV2 to TRBJ2-1; the D gene is possibly TRBD2 (5 bases). Trimming took 7 bases from V and 12 from J, leaving 13 bases between them. Germline CDR1 SNHLY, CDR2 FYNNEI. This CDR3 region has 11 residues. As DNA, the CDR3 is TGTGCCAGCACGTTAAGCCGGGGGCAGTTCTTC. It codes for CASTLSRGQFF. The full variable domain, its missing parts supplied by reference TRBV2 and TRBJ2-1, is EPEVTQTPSHQVTQMGQEVILRCVPISNHLYFYWYRQILGQKVEFLVSFYNNEISEKSEIFDDQFSVERPDGSNFTLKIRSTKLEDSAMYFCASTLSRGQFFGPGTRLTVL.

The chain is built from TRBV7-9 and TRBJ2-3; 14 positions agree with TRBD2. The germline V gene has CDR1 SEHNR and CDR2 FQNEAQ (reference sequence). J gave up 2 bases and V 4 bases, and 8 bases lay outside the gene matches. The CDR3 runs to 18 residues. The CDR3 protein is CASSSGLAGGRNTDTQYF. Here the CDR3 DNA reads TGTGCCAGCAGCTCAGGACTAGCGGGAGGCAGGAACACAGATACGCAGTATTTT.

The rearrangement links TRBV15 to TRBJ1-1; maybe TRBD1 (6 bases). Germline CDR1 LNHNV, CDR2 YYDKDF (reference sequence). The V and J ends lost 3 bases and 2 bases respectively, with 13 bases between them. CDR3 size: 15 residues. Here the CDR3 DNA reads TGTGCCACCAGCAGGGGGGCCAGGGAAAACACTGAAGCTTTCTTT. Encoded protein: CATSRGARENTEAFF.

The rearrangement joins TRBV11-2 to TRBJ1-1, with unresolved D. The V end lost 0 bases, the J end lost 3 bases, and 11 bases lay between the germline ends. Germline loops: CDR1 SGHAT, CDR2 FQNNGV. The CDR3 extends over 15 amino acids. In DNA, the CDR3 is TGTGCCAGCAGCTTAGATCTGGGTTGGGACACTGAAGCTTTCTTT. Translated: CASSLDLGWDTEAFF.

The J gene is TRBJ2-5, the V gene TRBV2; TRBD2 aligns across 11 bases. J gave up 2 bases and V 6 bases, and 5 bases lay outside the gene matches. The CDR3 spans 15 residues. In germline, CDR1 is SNHLY, CDR2 FYNNEI. The CDR3 nucleotides are TGTGCCAGCAGAGATAGCGGGAGGGGGCAAGAGACCCAGTACTTC. This encodes CASRDSGRGQETQYF.

This sequence joins TRBV5-1 and TRBJ2-1; 9 positions match TRBD2. The CDR3 is made up of 13 amino acids. V shed 7 bases and J 7 bases; nucleotides not matched to a gene: 6. Germline V CDR1 and CDR2: SGHRS, YFSETQ. This CDR3 reads CASRSGSTNEQFF. The DNA for the CDR3 is TGCGCCAGCCGTAGCGGGAGCACAAATGAGCAGTTCTTC.

The rearrangement joins TRBV21-1 to TRBJ1-2. TRBV21-1 is a listed pseudogene. The CDR3 has 13 amino acids. For the CDR3, the DNA is TGTGCCAGCAGCAAAGTTGTCAAGGCTGGCTACACCTTC. It yields the protein CASSKVVKAGYTF.

V and J are TRBV6-5 and TRBJ2-5, with 10 positions matching TRBD1. Germline V gene lookup returns CDR1 MNHEY and CDR2 SVGAGI. The V gene end was trimmed by 5 bases and the J gene end by 2 bases; junction bases not matched to a gene: 5. The CDR3 covers 15 residues. The CDR3 nucleotides are TGTGCCAGCAGTCCCGGGACAGGGGCGCAAGAGACCCAGTACTTC. This encodes CASSPGTGAQETQYF.

The rearrangement uses TRBV29-1 and TRBJ1-3; 9 nucleotides match TRBD1. CDR1 and CDR2 from the germline V gene are SQVTM and ANQGSEA. This CDR3 has 14 amino acids. V dropped 6 bases and J dropped 3; count of bases not matched to a gene: 6. CDR3 sequence (DNA): TGCAGCGTCTCGACAGGGGGAAGTGGAAACACCATATATTTT. It yields the protein CSVSTGGSGNTIYF.

The V and J genes are TRBV12-3 or TRBV12-4 and TRBJ1-1, with 7 bases identical to TRBD1. Germline trimming cut 5 bases from V and 10 bases from J; bases unmatched to any gene: 10. The CDR3 runs 13 residues. CDR3 amino acids: CASSVTDRVRAFF. Here the CDR3 DNA reads TGTGCCAGCAGTGTCACCGACAGGGTCAGAGCTTTCTTT.

The chain employs TRBV19 and TRBJ2-1; D unresolved. There are 15 residues in the CDR3. V shed 10 bases and J shed 1 base, with 17 bases lying between them. Germline lookup yields CDR1 LNHDA and CDR2 SQIVND (reference sequence). This CDR3 reads CATSNTRLSYNEQFF. The CDR3, as DNA: TGTGCCACCTCAAATACGCGTCTGTCCTACAATGAGCAGTTCTTC. The complete variable domain, with remaining parts taken from reference TRBV19 and TRBJ2-1, reads DGGITQSPKYLFRKEGQNVTLSCEQNLNHDAMYWYRQDPGQGLRLIYYSQIVNDFQKGDIAEGYSVSREKKESFPLTVTSAQKNPTAFYLCATSNTRLSYNEQFFGPGTRLTVL.